This T cell receptor beta chain was identified during a study of long-term antiretroviral therapy in people with HIV. General study findings and limits: ART adherence, viral resistance and therapy changes went undocumented.

At survey level, the immunoSEQ assay was run in its v3.0 version. Profiled with immunoSEQ multiplex PCR; TCRdb holds only in-frame clones, not every one. In the table there are about 28,000 clones, about 95% of which are singletons. Every donor contributed at least one pre-ART and at least two post-ART PBMC samples. This CDR3 is 14 amino acids long. The V gene's germline CDR1 is SNHLY and CDR2 FYNNEI. V dropped 4 bases and J dropped 6 bases, with 13 bases sitting between them. This clone is categorized as medium-sized. The target antigen is unknown. The source was unsorted PBMCs, collected more than 6 years after starting antiretroviral therapy. This chain joins TRBV2 and TRBJ1-5; D not certain. This clonotype was sampled from a man aged 30-40 years with HIV. CDR3 nucleotides: TGTGCCAGCAGTGCCGGATGGGGAGGTCAGCCCCAGCATTTT. This encodes CASSAGWGGQPQHF.